This T cell receptor (beta chain) came from a study of cytomegalovirus exposure and HLA in healthy donors. Regarding the study as a whole: One cluster of highly shared sequence variants probably arose as a sequencing artifact.

The PCR ran on 60 Vbeta and 13 Jbeta primers. The table came from immunoSEQ multiplex PCR; TCRdb's copy has only in-frame clones and leaves some out. The sample lists about 97,000 clones, less than 80% seen once, with around 4% in the top ten. V gave up 5 bases and J gave up 8 bases, with 15 bases separating them. CDR3 length equals 13 residues. Germline loops: CDR1 KGHSH, CDR2 LQKENI. Note on this clone: The target antigen is unknown.

This clonotype originated in a man in his forties or fifties in good health and CMV-seronegative. The genes are TRBV18 and TRBJ1-2, with D maybe TRBD1 (6 bases). The sample was PBMCs. Here the CDR3 DNA reads TGTGCCAGCTCAAACCGGGACACGGGAGGCTACACCTTC. Encoded protein: CASSNRDTGGYTF.